A single TCR beta chain is shown here with its context. No antigen is known for it. According to the study, genomic DNA was the template for TCR beta VDJ and CDR3 profiling. Via MiXCR, TCRdb re-called the reads, giving one row per CDR3 protein. The sample comprises 450,000 to 600,000 distinct CDR3 sequences, around 30% of which are singletons, and 0.7% to 1% rests with the top ten. This sample was included in a study of CD8+CD57+ T cells in acquired aplastic anemia. Study-level background: Sorted CD4+ plus CD8+ cells gave DNA averaging about 3 ug.

Study-wide results and limits: Common to patients and controls were around 30 CD8+ CDR3 sequences.

V dropped 3 bases and J dropped 3; count of bases not matched to a gene: 2. The CDR3 consists of 14 residues. The germline V gene encodes CDR1 LNHDA and CDR2 SQIVND (reference sequence). Flow cytometry had shown expanded CD8+CD57+ cells in the patients chosen for sequencing. Severe acquired aplastic anemia was present in all patients. Patients were treatment-naive when blood was sampled. The chain recombines TRBV19 with TRBJ1-5; TRBD1 agrees at 7 bases. The sequenced sample consisted of sorted CD4+, CD8+, or CD8+CD57+ T cells (not recorded which) from PBMCs. The receptor comes from a human donor with aplastic anemia. CDR3 DNA sequence: TGTGCCAGTAGTATCGGACAGGACAATCAGCCCCAGCATTTT. Translating gives CASSIGQDNQPQHF.